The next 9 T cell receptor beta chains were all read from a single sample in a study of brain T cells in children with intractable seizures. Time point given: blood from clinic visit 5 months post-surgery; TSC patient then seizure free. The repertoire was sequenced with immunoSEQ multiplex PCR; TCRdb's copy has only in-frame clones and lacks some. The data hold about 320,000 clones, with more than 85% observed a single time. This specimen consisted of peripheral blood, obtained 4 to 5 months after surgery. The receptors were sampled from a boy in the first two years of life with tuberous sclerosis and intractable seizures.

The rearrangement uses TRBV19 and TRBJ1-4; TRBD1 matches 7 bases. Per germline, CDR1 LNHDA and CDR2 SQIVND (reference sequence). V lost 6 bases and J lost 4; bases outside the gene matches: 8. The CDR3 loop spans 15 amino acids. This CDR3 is CASSTRGLGNEKLFF. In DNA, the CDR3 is TGTGCCAGTAGCACGAGGGGGCTCGGTAATGAAAAACTGTTTTTT.

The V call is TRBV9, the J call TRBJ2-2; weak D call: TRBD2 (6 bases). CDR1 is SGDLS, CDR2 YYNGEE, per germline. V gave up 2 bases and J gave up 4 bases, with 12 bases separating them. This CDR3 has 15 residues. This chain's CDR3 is CASSVQGAGTGELFF. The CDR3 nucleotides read TGTGCCAGCAGCGTTCAAGGAGCGGGCACCGGGGAGCTGTTTTTT.

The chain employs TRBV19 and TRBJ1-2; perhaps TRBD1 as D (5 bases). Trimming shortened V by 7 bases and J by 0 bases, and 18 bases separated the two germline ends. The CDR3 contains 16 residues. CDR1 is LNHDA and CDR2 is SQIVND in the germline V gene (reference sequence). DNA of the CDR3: TGTGCCAGTACTGAAATAGCGGGGCCTCCTAACTATGGCTACACCTTC. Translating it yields CASTEIAGPPNYGYTF.

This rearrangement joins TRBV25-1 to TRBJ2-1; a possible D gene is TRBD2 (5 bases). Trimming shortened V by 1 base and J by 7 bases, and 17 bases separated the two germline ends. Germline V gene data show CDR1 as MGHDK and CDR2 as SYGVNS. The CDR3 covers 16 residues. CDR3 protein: CASSEFSLGRRNEQFF. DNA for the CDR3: TGTGCCAGCAGTGAATTCTCACTAGGCCGGCGGAATGAGCAGTTCTTC.

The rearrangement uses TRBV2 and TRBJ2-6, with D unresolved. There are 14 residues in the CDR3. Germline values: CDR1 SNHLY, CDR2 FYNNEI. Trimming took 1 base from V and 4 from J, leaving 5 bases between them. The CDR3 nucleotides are TGTGCCAGCAGTGAAGAGGACGGGGCCAACGTCCTGACTTTC. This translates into CASSEEDGANVLTF.

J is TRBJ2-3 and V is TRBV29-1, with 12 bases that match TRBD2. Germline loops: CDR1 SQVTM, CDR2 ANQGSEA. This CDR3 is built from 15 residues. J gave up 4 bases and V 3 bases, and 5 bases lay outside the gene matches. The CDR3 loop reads CSVETSGSISDTQYF. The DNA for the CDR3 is TGCAGCGTTGAGACTAGCGGGAGTATCTCAGATACGCAGTATTTT.

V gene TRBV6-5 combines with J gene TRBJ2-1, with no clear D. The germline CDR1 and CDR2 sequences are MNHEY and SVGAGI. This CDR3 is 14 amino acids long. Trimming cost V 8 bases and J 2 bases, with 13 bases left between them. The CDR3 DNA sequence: TGTGCCAGCGAGCTAGAGGCGACCTACAATGAGCAGTTCTTC. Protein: CASELEATYNEQFF.

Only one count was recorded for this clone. Written as DNA, the CDR3 is TGTGCCAGCAGTGAACAGGGGGCGGGAGAGACCCAGTACTTC. Residues: CASSEQGAGETQYF. This chain links TRBV25-1 with TRBJ2-5, with 8 positions matching TRBD1. This CDR3 has 14 residues. The V gene's germline CDR1 is MGHDK and CDR2 SYGVNS. V shed 2 bases, J shed 4 bases, and the junction held 3 bases outside the gene matches.

The CDR3 DNA reads as TGCGCCAGCAGCCTGAAGGACAAAAACATTCAGTACTTC. The encoded protein is CASSLKDKNIQYF. V is TRBV5-1 and J is TRBJ2-4, with no clear D. V gave up 4 bases and J gave up 3 bases, with 8 bases separating them. Germline V gives CDR1 SGHRS, CDR2 YFSETQ. The CDR3 consists of 13 residues.